The 23 T cell receptor beta chains reported below all come from one sample, sequenced in a study of blood T cell repertoires in COVID-19. This table comes from immunoSEQ multiplex PCR, and its TCRdb copy is limited to in-frame clones, with some not included. This repertoire shows some 140,000 clones, approximately 80% found once; its top ten account for about 29%. The sample was peripheral blood. The receptors originated from a woman aged 60-70 years with acute or convalescent COVID-19.

V is TRBV4-1 and J is TRBJ2-5; possible D gene TRBD1, 6 bases. The V and J ends lost 3 bases and 0 bases respectively, with 20 bases between them. From germline, CDR1 is MGHRA and CDR2 YSYEKL. CDR3 length: 18 residues. The CDR3 sequence: CASSQAGTLQGNQETQYF. The CDR3 bases are TGCGCCAGCAGCCAGGCCGGAACCCTTCAGGGGAACCAAGAGACCCAGTACTTC.

The V gene is TRBV7-9, the J gene TRBJ2-6, with 7 bases identical to TRBD1. CDR3 length: 18 amino acids. J gave up 0 bases and V 3 bases, and 8 bases lay outside the gene matches. The germline V gene encodes CDR1 SEHNR and CDR2 FQNEAQ (reference sequence). CDR3 region: CASSFQGTAVSGANVLTF. The CDR3 nucleotides read TGTGCCAGCAGCTTTCAAGGGACAGCCGTCTCTGGGGCCAACGTCCTGACTTTC.

The rearrangement joins TRBV2 to TRBJ1-1; no clear D. The CDR3 has 13 amino acids. Germline V gene data show CDR1 as SNHLY and CDR2 as FYNNEI. Trimming took off 11 bases at V and 5 bases at J, with 18 bases between the two ends. The CDR3 sequence is CAPRRAGGTEAFF. CDR3 DNA: TGTGCCCCCCGGCGAGCAGGAGGGACTGAAGCTTTCTTT.

This rearrangement joins TRBV7-2 to TRBJ2-1; tentatively, D is TRBD1 (6 bases). Trimming removed 4 bases from V and 2 bases from J, with 12 bases in between. The length of the CDR3 is 15 residues. In germline, CDR1 is SGHTA, CDR2 FQGNSA. CDR3 nucleotides: TGTGCCAGCAGCTACCTACAGGGACCCTACAATGAGCAGTTCTTC. Translating gives CASSYLQGPYNEQFF.

The chain couples TRBV7-9 to TRBJ1-2; D is undetermined. Germline V gene lookup returns CDR1 SEHNR and CDR2 FQNEAQ (reference sequence). The V and J ends lost 2 bases and 10 bases respectively, with 14 bases between them. The CDR3 contains 13 residues. CDR3 region: CASSLPTWRSYTF. As DNA, the CDR3 is TGTGCCAGCAGCTTACCGACCTGGAGATCCTACACCTTC.

This sequence joins TRBV2 and TRBJ1-1; the match to TRBD1 covers 7 bases. Germline CDR1 is SNHLY and CDR2 is FYNNEI. The CDR3 loop spans 13 amino acids. V gave up 8 bases and J gave up 4 bases; unmatched junction bases: 7. CDR3 in amino acids: CASPTGVGTEAFF. The DNA for the CDR3 is TGTGCCAGCCCTACAGGGGTCGGCACTGAAGCTTTCTTT.

The rearrangement uses TRBV9 and TRBJ1-6; weak D call: TRBD1 (6 bases). The germline V gene encodes CDR1 SGDLS and CDR2 YYNGEE. The CDR3 is 16 residues long. Trimming took 4 bases from V and 2 from J, leaving 13 bases between them. CDR3 in amino acids: CASSLDSSPYNSPLHF. CDR3 nucleotide sequence: TGTGCCAGCAGCCTGGACAGCTCACCCTATAATTCACCCCTCCACTTT. Together with reference TRBV9 and TRBJ1-6, the CDR3 gives the full variable domain: DSGVTQTPKHLITATGQRVTLRCSPRSGDLSVYWYQQSLDQGLQFLIQYYNGEERAKGNILERFSAQQFPDLHSELNLSSLELGDSALYFCASSLDSSPYNSPLHFGNGTRLTVT.

This clone was detected once. DNA for the CDR3: TGTGCCAGCAGCGGCGCGGAGAGTAATGGAGAGACCCAGTACTTC. This encodes CASSGAESNGETQYF. The chain carries TRBV5-4 and TRBJ2-5; no clear D gene. The V gene lost 4 bases and the J gene lost 4 bases, with 17 bases spanning the gap. This CDR3 has 15 amino acids. Per the germline V gene, CDR1 is SGHNT and CDR2 is YYREEE (reference sequence).

A single count supports this clone. The V call is TRBV19, the J call TRBJ2-1, with 11 positions matching TRBD2. The V and J ends lost 10 bases and 8 bases, in that order; junction bases with no gene match: 10. The CDR3 totals 14 residues. Germline assignment: CDR1 LNHDA and CDR2 SQIVND (reference sequence). CDR3 sequence (DNA): TGTGCCACCAATAGCGGGGGGGCCCGCGATGAGCAGTTCTTC. Protein: CATNSGGARDEQFF.

CDR3 amino acids: CASSLPANYGYTF. CDR3 nucleotide sequence: TGTGCCAGCAGCTTACCAGCTAACTATGGCTACACCTTC. The chain combines TRBV7-2 with TRBJ1-2; D uncertain. Per the germline V gene, CDR1 is SGHTA and CDR2 is FQGNSA. Trimming stripped 2 bases from V and 0 bases from J, with 4 bases between. The CDR3 sequence is 13 residues long.

This chain links TRBV10-1 with TRBJ2-1; D perhaps matches TRBD2 (5 bases). This CDR3 region has 19 residues. Trimming cost V 3 bases and J 2 bases, with 23 bases left between them. Germline CDR1 is WNHNN and CDR2 is SYGVQD (reference sequence). CDR3 sequence reads: CASSEYRTTGVGPYNEQFF. DNA for the CDR3: TGCGCCAGCAGTGAATACCGCACTACCGGGGTTGGGCCCTACAATGAGCAGTTCTTC.

The chain's CDR3 is CASSEHNQFYTEAFF. The CDR3 DNA reads TGTGCCAGCAGTGAGCATAACCAGTTCTACACTGAAGCTTTCTTT. The chain is built from TRBV6-1 and TRBJ1-1, with D hard to call. Between the trimmed V and J ends, which lost 3 bases and 3 bases, there was a span of 14 bases. Germline V CDR1 and CDR2: MNHNS, SASEGT. This CDR3 region has 15 residues.

The chain recombines TRBV5-1 with TRBJ2-1; D is undetermined. Germline-derived CDR1 and CDR2 are SGHRS and YFSETQ. The CDR3 is 13 amino acids. The V and J ends lost 0 bases and 5 bases respectively, with 6 bases between them. CDR3 amino acids: CASSLDPNNEQFF. CDR3 bases: TGCGCCAGCAGCTTGGATCCCAACAATGAGCAGTTCTTC.

CDR3 DNA: TGTGCCAGCAGTGTCCGGTACCTCACGAACACCGGGGAGCTGTTTTTT. Its translation: CASSVRYLTNTGELFF. This sequence joins TRBV2 and TRBJ2-2; D remains ambiguous. Trimming left V 4 bases short and J 0 bases short, with 12 bases between. The CDR3 length is 16 residues. Germline V gives CDR1 SNHLY, CDR2 FYNNEI. The variable domain in full, with the rest retrieved from reference TRBV2 and TRBJ2-2, is EPEVTQTPSHQVTQMGQEVILRCVPISNHLYFYWYRQILGQKVEFLVSFYNNEISEKSEIFDDQFSVERPDGSNFTLKIRSTKLEDSAMYFCASSVRYLTNTGELFFGEGSRLTVL.

The chain combines TRBV2 with TRBJ1-6; D not resolved. The germline V gene encodes CDR1 SNHLY and CDR2 FYNNEI. The V gene lost 3 bases and the J gene lost 2 bases, with 5 bases spanning the gap. The CDR3 totals 14 residues. CDR3 residues: CASSDSTYNSPLHF. In DNA form, the CDR3 reads TGTGCCAGCAGTGATAGTACCTATAATTCACCCCTCCACTTT.

The J gene is TRBJ2-4, the V gene TRBV2; TRBD1 matches at 7 bases. With V trimmed by 6 bases and J by 11 bases, 10 bases remained unmatched. CDR3 size: 13 residues. Germline CDR1 SNHLY, CDR2 FYNNEI. This CDR3 is CASSGDSRLFQYF. The DNA for the CDR3 is TGTGCCAGCAGCGGGGACAGCCGTCTATTTCAGTACTTC.

The gene calls are TRBV6-6 and TRBJ2-2, with 7 bases fitting TRBD2. The CDR3 extends over 16 amino acids. Germline V lookup: CDR1 MNHNY, CDR2 SVGAGI (reference sequence). The V gene end was trimmed by 2 bases and the J gene end by 1 base; junction bases not matched to a gene: 4. The CDR3 DNA reads as TGTGCCAGCAGTTACCCTGGCGGGGGGAACACCGGGGAGCTGTTTTTT. The encoded protein is CASSYPGGGNTGELFF.

V gene TRBV9 combines with J gene TRBJ2-3; 8 bases are shared with TRBD1. Germline V gene data show CDR1 as SGDLS and CDR2 as YYNGEE. Germline trimming cut 3 bases from V and 3 bases from J; bases unmatched to any gene: 6. This CDR3 is 15 amino acids long. CDR3 amino acids: CASSARGQSTDTQYF. CDR3 sequence (DNA): TGTGCCAGCAGCGCCAGGGGGCAGAGTACAGATACGCAGTATTTT. Full variable domain (outside the CDR3, taken from reference TRBV9 and TRBJ2-3): DSGVTQTPKHLITATGQRVTLRCSPRSGDLSVYWYQQSLDQGLQFLIQYYNGEERAKGNILERFSAQQFPDLHSELNLSSLELGDSALYFCASSARGQSTDTQYFGPGTRLTVL.

This chain uses TRBV15 with TRBJ1-1, with TRBD1 as a possible D gene (5 bases). This CDR3 has 15 residues. The germline gives CDR1 LNHNV, CDR2 YYDKDF (reference sequence). V lost 0 bases and J 0 bases, leaving 8 bases between the germline ends. CDR3 sequence (DNA): TGTGCCACCAGCAGAGAAACAGGAGTGAACACTGAAGCTTTCTTT. This translates into CATSRETGVNTEAFF.

CDR3 coding DNA: TGTGCCAGCAGCCAAGGAGGGGAGGGTACTCAGCCCCAGCATTTT. This translates into CASSQGGEGTQPQHF. V is TRBV4-2 and J is TRBJ1-5; maybe TRBD1 (5 bases). The CDR3 totals 15 residues. V was trimmed by 1 base and J by 6 bases, leaving 13 bases between them. Per the germline V gene, CDR1 is LGHNA and CDR2 is YNFKEQ.

The CDR3 DNA follows: TGTGCCAGCAGCCAAGAGTTCCCGGCTAACTATGGCTACACCTTC. Its translation: CASSQEFPANYGYTF. The rearrangement links TRBV4-2 to TRBJ1-2, with D hard to call. The ends were cut back, 0 bases at V and 0 bases at J, with 8 bases in the middle. The CDR3 sequence is 15 residues long. Germline lookup yields CDR1 LGHNA and CDR2 YNFKEQ.

The chain is built from TRBV2 and TRBJ2-3; TRBD2 matches 9 bases. Germline CDR1 reads SNHLY; CDR2 reads FYNNEI. CDR3 length: 15 residues. The J segment lost 5 bases and the V segment lost 4 bases, leaving 7 bases of the junction unmatched. In DNA, the CDR3 is TGTGCCAGCAGTGCCTTGGGACTAGCAGAAGATACGCAGTATTTT. This sequence encodes CASSALGLAEDTQYF.

V gene TRBV5-1 combines with J gene TRBJ1-1, with 8 bases lining up with TRBD1. The germline gives CDR1 SGHRS, CDR2 YFSETQ. J gave up 4 bases and V 1 base, and 9 bases lay outside the gene matches. The CDR3 is made up of 16 amino acids. In DNA form, the CDR3 reads TGCGCCAGCAGCTTGTTTCAGGGGGCTTTGAGCACTGAAGCTTTCTTT. Its translation: CASSLFQGALSTEAFF.